This section outlines one T cell receptor (beta chain) sequence together with its context. The age range of participants was 18 to 89 years, with residence in some 25 US areas. Cohorts were assigned according to the clinical history that participants reported. The record originates from a study of blood T cell repertoires in COVID-19. Study overall: Whether acute or convalescent, the COVID-19 samples came from the United States, Italy and Spain. PBMCs, B-cell-depleted T cells, or T cells provided the cDNA or gDNA that made up the material.

Germline V CDR1 and CDR2: SEHNR, FQNEAQ (reference sequence). The CDR3 covers 15 residues. Germline trimming cut 7 bases from V and 7 bases from J; bases unmatched to any gene: 6. Sequencing was performed with immunoSEQ multiplex PCR; in TCRdb, only in-frame clones are kept and a portion is missing. The sample includes 210,000 or so clones, 80% of them seen just once. The rearrangement links TRBV7-9 to TRBJ2-1; 14 bases agree with TRBD2. The specimen was PBMCs or T cells enriched from blood (not recorded which). This TCR derives from a man aged 25 to 40 with acute COVID-19. For the CDR3, the DNA is TGTGCCAGCATCACCGGGACTAGCGGGGGAAATGAGCAGTTCTTC. Its translation: CASITGTSGGNEQFF. Using reference TRBV7-9 and TRBJ2-1 for the parts outside the CDR3, the full variable domain is DTGVSQNPRHKITKRGQNVTFRCDPISEHNRLYWYRQTLGQGPEFLTYFQNEAQLEKSRLLSDRFSAERPKGSFSTLEIQRTEQGDSAMYLCASITGTSGGNEQFFGPGTRLTVL.